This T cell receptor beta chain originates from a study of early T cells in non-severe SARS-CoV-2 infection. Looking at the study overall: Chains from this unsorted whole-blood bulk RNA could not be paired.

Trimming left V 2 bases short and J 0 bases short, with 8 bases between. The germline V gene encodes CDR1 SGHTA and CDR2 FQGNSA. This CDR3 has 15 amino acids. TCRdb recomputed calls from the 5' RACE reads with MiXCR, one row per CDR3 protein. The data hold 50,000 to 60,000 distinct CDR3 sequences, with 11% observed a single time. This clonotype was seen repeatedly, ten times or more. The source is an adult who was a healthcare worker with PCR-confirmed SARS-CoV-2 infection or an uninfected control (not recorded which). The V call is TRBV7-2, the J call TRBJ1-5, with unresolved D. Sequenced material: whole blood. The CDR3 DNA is TGTGCCAGCAGCTTAAGTACTTATAGCAATCAGCCCCAGCATTTT. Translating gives CASSLSTYSNQPQHF. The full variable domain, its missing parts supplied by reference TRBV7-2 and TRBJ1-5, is GAGVSQSPSNKVTEKGKDVELRCDPISGHTALYWYRQSLGQGLEFLIYFQGNSAPDKSGLPSDRFSAERTGGSVSTLTIQRTQQEDSAVYLCASSLSTYSNQPQHFGDGTRLSIL.